The 16 T cell receptor beta chains below come from one sample, sequenced in a study of cytomegalovirus exposure and HLA in healthy donors. PCR employed 60 Vbeta and 13 Jbeta primers. The assay was immunoSEQ multiplex PCR, and TCRdb's table has in-frame clones only and misses some. The data show 80,000 to 100,000 clones, with roughly 70% seen just once and less than 2.5% held by the top ten. Material: PBMCs. The receptors shown here come from a man in his fifties in good health and CMV-seronegative.

The rearrangement uses TRBV7-3 and TRBJ2-1, with 9 bases identical to TRBD2. CDR1 is SGHTA and CDR2 is FQGTGA in the germline V gene. After removal of 2 bases from V and 0 bases from J, the junction contained 14 bases not matched to a gene. The length of the CDR3 is 20 residues. CDR3 region: CASSLPYGSGSPSSYNEQFF. CDR3 bases: TGTGCCAGCAGCTTACCGTATGGTAGCGGGAGCCCCAGCTCCTACAATGAGCAGTTCTTC.

The CDR3 DNA reads TGTGCCAGCAGCGTTTTGGCGGGAGTGGGTGGAAATGAGCAGTTCTTC. It is translated as CASSVLAGVGGNEQFF. The chain recombines TRBV5-6 with TRBJ2-1; 7 bases align to TRBD2. J lost 7 bases, V lost 4 bases, and 14 bases had no gene match. CDR1 and CDR2 (germline): SGHDT, YYEEEE. The CDR3 extends over 16 amino acids.

This sequence joins TRBV10-3 and TRBJ1-1, with a possible D match to TRBD1 (5 bases). V lost 0 bases to trimming and J lost 4 bases, with 12 bases between them. This CDR3 has 15 residues. Germline V gene sequence: CDR1 ENHRY, CDR2 SYGVKD. CDR3 protein: CAISESGHESTEAFF. The CDR3 nucleotides read TGTGCCATCAGTGAGTCGGGGCACGAGAGCACTGAAGCTTTCTTT.

V usage is TRBV28 and J usage is TRBJ2-3, with a weak D call TRBD1 (6 bases). CDR1 MDHEN and CDR2 SYDVKM come from the germline V gene. This CDR3 region has 16 residues. V lost 7 bases and J lost 2, with 19 bases in between. In nucleotides, the CDR3 is TGTGCCAGCACCGTTACCGGGACACAACCCACAGATACGCAGTATTTT. As protein: CASTVTGTQPTDTQYF. Full variable domain (outside the CDR3, taken from reference TRBV28 and TRBJ2-3): DVKVTQSSRYLVKRTGEKVFLECVQDMDHENMFWYRQDPGLGLRLIYFSYDVKMKEKGDIPEGYSVSREKKERFSLILESASTNQTSMYLCASTVTGTQPTDTQYFGPGTRLTVL.

The J gene is TRBJ2-7, the V gene TRBV6-6, with D possibly matching TRBD1 (5 bases). Germline-derived CDR1 and CDR2 are MNHNY and SVGAGI (reference sequence). There are 16 residues in the CDR3. Trimming stripped 2 bases from V and 1 base from J, with 15 bases between. This CDR3 is CASSYDSRGRSYEQYF. The CDR3 DNA reads TGTGCCAGCAGTTACGATTCTAGGGGAAGGTCCTACGAGCAGTACTTC.

V usage is TRBV7-9 and J usage is TRBJ1-3; 8 nucleotides match TRBD1. CDR3 size: 15 residues. Per germline, CDR1 SEHNR and CDR2 FQNEAQ (reference sequence). Losses at the gene ends were 5 bases for V and 4 bases for J; bases not matched to a gene: 7. As DNA, the CDR3 is TGTGCCAGCAGCCCGACAGGGGCGGCAGGAAACACCATATATTTT. Translated, it gives CASSPTGAAGNTIYF.

The chain links TRBV7-2 to TRBJ1-6, with a tentative D call TRBD1 (5 bases). Trimming cost V 1 base and J 10 bases, with 11 bases left between them. Germline V CDR1 and CDR2: SGHTA, FQGNSA. This CDR3 comprises 14 residues. The CDR3 here is CASSLEGNRSPLHF. The CDR3 nucleotides are TGTGCCAGCAGCTTAGAAGGGAACAGGTCACCCCTCCACTTT. Drawing the rest from reference TRBV7-2 and TRBJ1-6, the complete variable domain is GAGVSQSPSNKVTEKGKDVELRCDPISGHTALYWYRQSLGQGLEFLIYFQGNSAPDKSGLPSDRFSAERTGGSVSTLTIQRTQQEDSAVYLCASSLEGNRSPLHFGNGTRLTVT.

J is TRBJ2-7 and V is TRBV30; a possible D gene is TRBD2 (6 bases). From germline, CDR1 is GTSNPN and CDR2 SVGIG (reference sequence). The CDR3 is 16 residues long. Trimming removed 5 bases at V and 2 bases at J, with 22 bases between. The CDR3 region has the DNA TGTGCCTGGGACCGCGGGAACTCCCGACGCCCCTACGAGCAGTACTTC. Amino acid sequence: CAWDRGNSRRPYEQYF.

The chain links TRBV28 to TRBJ1-5; 7 nucleotides line up with TRBD1. The CDR3 loop spans 13 amino acids. Germline CDR1 reads MDHEN; CDR2 reads SYDVKM. Trimming at V came to 7 bases and at J to 7 bases, leaving 7 bases not matched to a gene. This chain's CDR3 is CASKTGDWQPQHF. The CDR3 DNA follows: TGTGCCAGCAAAACAGGGGACTGGCAGCCCCAGCATTTT.

CDR3 sequence: CASSYLALGASTEAFF. The CDR3 DNA sequence: TGTGCCAGCAGTTACTTGGCCCTGGGGGCCTCGACTGAAGCTTTCTTT. The J gene is TRBJ1-1, the V gene TRBV6-6; D perhaps matches TRBD1 (6 bases). Trimming pared 1 base from V and 5 bases from J, leaving 17 bases between. Germline-derived CDR1 and CDR2 are MNHNY and SVGAGI (reference sequence). The CDR3 sequence is 16 residues long.

This clone was seen a handful of times. The CDR3 spells CASSSQGYEETQYF. The CDR3 region has the DNA TGTGCCAGCAGCTCACAGGGGTATGAAGAGACCCAGTACTTC. The rearrangement uses TRBV5-6 and TRBJ2-5, with TRBD1 matching over 7 bases. The J segment lost 3 bases and the V segment lost 3 bases, leaving 5 bases of the junction unmatched. This CDR3 spans 14 amino acids. The germline CDR1 and CDR2 sequences are SGHDT and YYEEEE. The entire variable domain, with the rest obtained from reference TRBV5-6 and TRBJ2-5, is as follows: DAGVTQSPTHLIKTRGQQVTLRCSPKSGHDTVSWYQQALGQGPQFIFQYYEEEERQRGNFPDRFSGHQFPNYSSELNVNALLLGDSALYLCASSSQGYEETQYFGPGTRLLVL.

The chain is built from TRBV7-6 and TRBJ2-7, with no clear D. The CDR3 extends over 13 amino acids. V was cut by 5 bases and J by 2 bases, with 10 bases left in between. Germline CDR1 is SGHVS and CDR2 is FNYEAQ. In DNA form, the CDR3 reads TGTGCCAGCAGCCCCATCGCGGCCTACGAGCAGTACTTC. Its translation is CASSPIAAYEQYF.

The CDR3 region has the DNA TGTGCCAGCAGCAAAGGACTAGCGCCCCTCGAGCAGTACTTC. Its protein product is CASSKGLAPLEQYF. The chain carries TRBV7-9 and TRBJ2-7, with 9 bases that match TRBD2. This CDR3 spans 14 amino acids. With 5 bases clipped from V and 6 bases from J, the junction kept 8 bases outside the gene matches. CDR1 is SEHNR, CDR2 FQNEAQ, per germline (reference sequence).

This clone was seen once. This rearrangement joins TRBV25-1 to TRBJ1-2; tentatively, D is TRBD1 (5 bases). From germline, CDR1 is MGHDK and CDR2 SYGVNS. CDR3 length: 14 amino acids. V was shortened by 0 bases and J by 6 bases, with 11 bases between the two germline ends. This CDR3 reads CASSEYDRVDGYTF. The CDR3 region has the DNA TGTGCCAGCAGTGAATATGACAGAGTAGATGGCTACACCTTC.

This clone was seen only once. V and J are TRBV19 and TRBJ2-1; D perhaps matches TRBD1 (5 bases). Germline CDR1 is LNHDA and CDR2 is SQIVND (reference sequence). The CDR3 is 15 residues long. V was clipped by 3 bases and J by 1 base, with 10 bases between them. In DNA, the CDR3 is TGTGCCAGTAGTATTGGGTGGACATCCTACAATGAGCAGTTCTTC. Amino acids: CASSIGWTSYNEQFF.

This clone was seen a handful of times. This chain links TRBV5-1 with TRBJ2-2, with D hard to call. The CDR3 runs to 14 residues. Germline-derived CDR1 and CDR2 are SGHRS and YFSETQ. The germline V and J ends were trimmed by 0 bases and 4 bases, with 7 bases remaining between them. As DNA, the CDR3 is TGCGCCAGCAGCTTGGAACAGATCACCGGGGAGCTGTTTTTT. Encoded protein: CASSLEQITGELFF.